This T cell receptor beta chain was recorded in a study of blood T cell repertoires in COVID-19 (dated by TCRdb to 2019 to 2021). Some background on the complete study: Samples from collaborators originated in the United States, Italy and Spain and spanned both the acute and convalescent phases of COVID-19. The prospective study material was composed of cDNA or gDNA derived from T cells, B-cell-depleted T cells, or PBMCs. The dataset comprised deeply sampled blood TCRbeta repertoires from subjects exposed to, actively infected with, or recovered from COVID-19. A freely available public database, intended as a resource for researchers studying the immune response to SARS-CoV-2, is where the repertoires were released. The samples were drawn from the first 160 participants of the ongoing ImmuneRACE study and from more than 1,000 subjects provided by 6 global collaborators. Nearly every sample came with metadata listing a de-identified subject ID, COVID-19 status, age in years and sex. Where available, HLA class I and class II types were taken from metadata supplied by the sample provider and were not determined by assay-based typing.

Beyond this particular receptor, the publication reports: The amount of clinical and demographic metadata varied by source and participant and was provided uncurated.

TCRbeta CDR3 regions were amplified from genomic DNA using the immunoSEQ Assay, a bias-controlled multiplex PCR. Processing in the source paper ran as follows. The number of nucleated cells in each sample was estimated from the amplification of reference gene primers within the assay. To quantify the absolute abundance of each unique TCRbeta CDR3 rearrangement, sequence reads were collapsed and filtered. For each sample, productive Simpson clonality was calculated by taking the square root of Simpson's diversity index across productive rearrangements. The table was pulled from immuneACCESS by TCRdb, which kept in-frame rearrangements only. Such tables lose some clones; where checked, under half of the loss comes from unresolved V genes, and the rest has no known cause. D and trimming were read from the DNA, whereas the V and J calls and clone size are those reported in that table. For this sample there are roughly 150,000 clones; approximately 82% appear just once. The ten largest clones capture 15% of the sample.

Details on this clone: Its antigen is unknown. It has no much larger one-base neighbor in the sample; base qualities were not kept.

Whole blood was collected in K2EDTA tubes by collaborating institutions according to the institutions' own protocols. For TCRbeta analysis, collaborator samples were shipped as frozen whole blood, as isolated PBMCs, or as DNA extracted from either sample type. Its CDR3 holds 14 amino acids, cysteine through phenylalanine. Of all the DNA, just the CDR3 is kept, 42 bases in frame from base 1. Trimming takes 5 bases off V and 3 bases off J; junction bases not matched to a gene: 3. The germline V gene specifies SNHLY as CDR1 and FYNNEI as CDR2. The receptor chain draws on TRBV2 and TRBJ1-4; TRBD1 matches 7 bases in the middle. Sequenced sample: peripheral blood. This TCR was recovered from a human donor with acute or convalescent COVID-19. The donor label of this sample is uncertain. The nucleotide sequence is TGTGCCAGCAGTCAAGACAGGGCTAATGAAAAACTGTTTTTT. It translates to CASSQDRANEKLFF.